This T cell receptor (beta chain) was obtained from a study of CD8+ T cells in alopecia areata. Study information: A regimen of oral tofacitinib, 5 to 10 mg twice daily, was given to treated patients.

Germline-derived CDR1 and CDR2 are SGHDN and FVKESK. The V gene lost 4 bases and the J gene lost 8 bases, with 20 bases spanning the gap. The CDR3 length is 16 residues. Concerning this clone itself: The antigen remains undetermined.

Whole-study results and caveats: Clonality was higher in lesional than normal scalp, especially in alopecia totalis/universalis.

As part of sample collection, lesional scalp punch biopsies and peripheral blood were taken from alopecia areata patients. In each case, RNA was isolated and then reverse transcribed into cDNA as the sequencing template. The data were produced by immunoSEQ multiplex PCR, yet TCRdb's version contains in-frame clones alone and is incomplete. This table has about 5,900 clones, about 60% appearing once. This TCR was sampled from a human donor with alopecia areata. Source material: skin. V is TRBV14 and J is TRBJ1-4; no reliable D call. CDR3 loop: CASSRALPGRAEKLFF. For the CDR3, the DNA is TGTGCCAGCAGCCGCGCACTTCCCGGGAGGGCCGAAAAACTGTTTTTT.